Listed below are T cell receptor beta chains from one sample, sequenced in a study of blood T cell repertoires in COVID-19. Profiling relied on immunoSEQ multiplex PCR, and the TCRdb table lists in-frame clones only, not all of them. In the table there are about 430,000 clones, around nine tenths of which are singletons. The sample comprised PBMCs or T cells enriched from blood (not recorded which). The receptors originated from a woman between 18 and 29 years old who had been exposed to COVID-19. CDR3s leave out the opening cysteine and the closing phenylalanine or tryptophan. Fields, in order: J gene, V gene, CDR3 protein.

j_call: TRBJ2-3; v_call: TRBV3-1/TRBV3-2; cdr3_aa: ASSALAGGSHTQY
j_call: TRBJ2-1; v_call: TRBV28; cdr3_aa: ASSTGTSGRYEQF
j_call: TRBJ2-3; v_call: TRBV5-5; cdr3_aa: ASSLLYGGLNTQY
j_call: TRBJ2-6; v_call: TRBV28; cdr3_aa: ASRSGQGSSGANVLT
j_call: TRBJ1-2; v_call: TRBV11-2; cdr3_aa: ASSLAGLEGYT
j_call: TRBJ1-2; v_call: TRBV25-1; cdr3_aa: ASSSLAAGPSLAHGYT
j_call: TRBJ1-2; v_call: TRBV7-3; cdr3_aa: ASSPEVQGAKDGYT
j_call: TRBJ2-3; v_call: TRBV15; cdr3_aa: ATSRQGDTQY
j_call: TRBJ2-7; v_call: TRBV27; cdr3_aa: ASTRNGLARSEQY
j_call: TRBJ2-7; v_call: TRBV5-1; cdr3_aa: ASSTVSGVYEQY
j_call: TRBJ2-7; v_call: TRBV11-3; cdr3_aa: ASSFTGSEQY
j_call: TRBJ1-5; v_call: TRBV7-9; cdr3_aa: ASKQGSNQPQH
j_call: TRBJ2-3; v_call: TRBV27; cdr3_aa: ASSPILSAGTQY
j_call: TRBJ2-1; v_call: TRBV5-4; cdr3_aa: ASSFIDEQF
j_call: TRBJ2-5; v_call: TRBV7-8; cdr3_aa: ASSLPGGYQETQY
j_call: TRBJ2-3; v_call: TRBV5-1; cdr3_aa: ASSSSGGAGDTQY
j_call: TRBJ1-1; v_call: TRBV7-8; cdr3_aa: ASSRDRDPKAF
j_call: TRBJ1-1; v_call: TRBV7-2; cdr3_aa: ASSLRGADEAF
j_call: TRBJ1-4; v_call: TRBV9; cdr3_aa: ASNTGGANEKLF
j_call: TRBJ1-6; v_call: TRBV5-1; cdr3_aa: ASSRRTGSGDSPLH
j_call: TRBJ2-3; v_call: TRBV27; cdr3_aa: ASSSREGFGTQY
j_call: TRBJ1-1; v_call: TRBV10-3; cdr3_aa: AISESQGWAEAF
j_call: TRBJ1-5; v_call: TRBV30; cdr3_aa: AWRKTGYAQPQH
j_call: TRBJ2-2; v_call: TRBV27; cdr3_aa: ASSGGTSGPRGTGELF
j_call: TRBJ1-2; v_call: TRBV24-1; cdr3_aa: ATSDTTGVPYGYT
j_call: TRBJ2-2; v_call: TRBV27; cdr3_aa: ASSLSGLAVMNTGELF
j_call: TRBJ1-2; v_call: TRBV5-8; cdr3_aa: ASSLTVNYGYT
j_call: TRBJ2-1; v_call: TRBV7-6; cdr3_aa: ASSLRTSGTYNEQF
j_call: TRBJ1-6; v_call: TRBV2; cdr3_aa: ASSERQGAGNSPLH
j_call: TRBJ2-3; v_call: TRBV5-1; cdr3_aa: ASSFTSGRTDTQY
j_call: TRBJ1-1; v_call: TRBV27; cdr3_aa: ASSFRLSRANTEAF
j_call: TRBJ2-7; v_call: TRBV6-5; cdr3_aa: ATLRRGVHEQY
j_call: TRBJ1-3; v_call: TRBV3-1/TRBV3-2; cdr3_aa: ASSRDQADLLGNTIY
j_call: TRBJ1-2; v_call: TRBV5-6; cdr3_aa: ASSPWTETNYGYT
j_call: TRBJ1-6; v_call: TRBV6-5; cdr3_aa: ASSYSISGFNSPLH
j_call: TRBJ2-1; v_call: TRBV11-3; cdr3_aa: ASSSQGAKGNEQF
j_call: TRBJ1-3; v_call: TRBV4-3; cdr3_aa: ASSQEQVSGNTIY